A single sample gave rise to the 5 T cell receptor beta chains below, sequenced in a study of technical replicates of blood from a handful of donors. Data came from immunoSEQ multiplex PCR; TCRdb stores just in-frame clones and leaves some out. Here the sample spans roughly 100,000 clones, roughly 96% being singletons. Specimen: T cells isolated from PBMCs. These receptors were taken from a human donor in good health.

This sequence joins TRBV2 and TRBJ2-1; 12 bases align to TRBD2. CDR3 length: 16 residues. With V trimmed by 4 bases and J by 4 bases, 5 bases remained unmatched. Germline V CDR1 and CDR2: SNHLY, FYNNEI. CDR3: CASSVRLAGAYNEQFF. CDR3 coding DNA: TGTGCCAGCAGTGTGAGACTAGCGGGAGCGTACAATGAGCAGTTCTTC.

This chain joins TRBV9 and TRBJ1-1; D remains ambiguous. V shed 0 bases and J shed 2 bases, with 11 bases lying between them. Germline values: CDR1 SGDLS, CDR2 YYNGEE. This CDR3 has 15 amino acids. The CDR3 sequence is CASSVVGDFNTEAFF. The CDR3 DNA sequence: TGTGCCAGCAGCGTAGTTGGAGACTTTAACACTGAAGCTTTCTTT.

J is TRBJ2-1 and V is TRBV4-3, with 11 bases lining up with TRBD1. CDR1 LGHNA and CDR2 YSLEER come from the germline V gene. This CDR3 has 13 residues. The J segment lost 6 bases and the V segment lost 8 bases, leaving 3 bases of the junction unmatched. In DNA form, the CDR3 reads TGCGCCAGCCGGGACAGGGGGACCAATGAGCAGTTCTTC. Amino acid sequence: CASRDRGTNEQFF.

The chain links TRBV19 to TRBJ1-5; D perhaps matches TRBD1 (6 bases). Trimming shortened V by 6 bases and J by 7 bases, and 10 bases separated the two germline ends. The CDR3 runs 12 residues. Germline V gene sequence: CDR1 LNHDA, CDR2 SQIVND (reference sequence). The CDR3 protein is CASSRGGQPQHF. The DNA of the CDR3 is TGTGCCAGTAGCAGGGGTGGGCAGCCCCAGCATTTT.

The chain carries TRBV5-1 and TRBJ1-2; D uncertain. The CDR3 has 15 amino acids. The V end was cut by 0 bases, the J end by 2 bases, with 11 bases between. Germline V lookup: CDR1 SGHRS, CDR2 YFSETQ. The CDR3 DNA sequence: TGCGCCAGCAGCTTGGTAGGAGATACGAACTATGGCTACACCTTC. Translation: CASSLVGDTNYGYTF.